This TCR beta chain was documented in a study of monozygotic twins with inflammatory bowel disease. Study-wide results and caveats: IBD patients share fewer clonotypes with other people than healthy twins do, especially with disease activity.

Template switching appended UMIs that held a 6-nucleotide sample barcode. TCRdb re-analyzed the 5' RACE reads; it lists each CDR3 protein once, without DNA. The sample's table shows some 200,000 distinct CDR3 sequences. Note on this clonotype: Its cognate antigen is unknown.

This TCR came from a human donor with ulcerative colitis or Crohn's disease, or a healthy co-twin of an affected twin (not recorded which). Sequencing input: blood.

The CDR3 region is CAISGGTGGYNEQFF. This chain joins TRBV10-3 and TRBJ2-1; there is no DNA to check the TCRdb D call of TRBD1. This CDR3 region has 15 residues. CDR1 is ENHRY, CDR2 SYGVKD, per germline.